This T cell receptor beta chain originates from a study of T cells in localized non-small cell lung cancer. Study conclusions and caveats: Owing to sequencing of a solitary tumor region, heterogeneity cannot be discounted. Uninvolved adjacent lung had more T cell clonality than any other tissue, topping tumor. Of the top 100 tumor clones, median roughly 53 were in adjacent lung, approximately 29 among its top 100.

The length of the CDR3 is 14 residues. The germline V gene encodes CDR1 LNHNV and CDR2 YYDKDF (reference sequence). V lost 1 base and J 7 bases, leaving 13 bases between the germline ends. The protocol was immunoSEQ multiplex PCR, while the TCRdb copy is restricted to in-frame clones and leaves out a portion. The repertoire holds tens of thousands of clones, 70% to 85% seen once, with approximately 1.3% in the top ten. A note on this clone: The antigen is undetermined.

The material sequenced was peripheral blood, taken before any cancer treatment. The chain employs TRBV15 and TRBJ2-5; a possible D gene is TRBD1 (5 bases). This sequence originates from a female donor older than 55 with stage I lung adenocarcinoma. In DNA, the CDR3 is TGTGCCACCAGCAGAGTGGCAGGGTATTCGACCCAGTACTTC. As protein: CATSRVAGYSTQYF. Using reference TRBV15 and TRBJ2-5 for the parts outside the CDR3, the full variable domain is DAMVIQNPRYQVTQFGKPVTLSCSQTLNHNVMYWYQQKSSQAPKLLFHYYDKDFNNEADTPDNFQSRRPNTSFCFLDIRSPGLGDTAMYLCATSRVAGYSTQYFGPGTRLLVL.